Below are 9 T cell receptor beta chains sequenced from a single sample in a study of spatial heterogeneity in lung cancer. As to time point: sample taken at primary tumor resection. Whole RNA, isolated from tumor, nontumor lung or frozen PBMC, was sequenced without prior sorting. TCRdb re-derived calls from the 5' RACE reads in MiXCR, one entry per CDR3 protein. The sample has roughly 4,600 distinct CDR3 sequences; about a sixth are singletons. Here the sequenced sample was normal lung tissue next to the tumor, taken at surgery. These receptors were obtained from a male donor with early-stage non-small cell lung cancer.

This clonotype appeared many times. The chain has TRBV12-3 or TRBV12-4 and TRBJ2-5; 8 positions agree with TRBD2. This CDR3 is built from 15 residues. J was trimmed by 2 bases and V by 7 bases; bases with no gene match: 9. CDR3 bases: TGTGCCAGCACCCCCCCCGGGACTAGGCAAGAGACCCAGTACTTC. Translation: CASTPPGTRQETQYF.

This clonotype was seen repeatedly, ten times or more. This chain uses TRBV14 with TRBJ2-2, with D uncertain. Between the trimmed V and J ends, which lost 4 bases and 7 bases, there was a span of 10 bases. CDR3 length equals 13 residues. Germline values: CDR1 SGHDN, CDR2 FVKESK. CDR3 nucleotide sequence: TGTGCCAGCAGCCCCATCCGGTTCGGGGAGCTGTTTTTT. As protein: CASSPIRFGELFF.

This clonotype rates as medium-sized. The chain has TRBV28 and TRBJ2-3, with a possible D match to TRBD2 (5 bases). Per the germline V gene, CDR1 is MDHEN and CDR2 is SYDVKM. V was pared by 7 bases and J by 7 bases, with 15 bases between. The CDR3 is 13 amino acids. CDR3 region: CASTYNGVNTQYF. Written as DNA, the CDR3 is TGTGCCAGCACCTACAACGGGGTAAATACGCAGTATTTT. The whole variable domain, filled in from reference TRBV28 and TRBJ2-3, reads DVKVTQSSRYLVKRTGEKVFLECVQDMDHENMFWYRQDPGLGLRLIYFSYDVKMKEKGDIPEGYSVSREKKERFSLILESASTNQTSMYLCASTYNGVNTQYFGPGTRLTVL.

The rearrangement links TRBV19 to TRBJ2-5; D ambiguous. V lost 4 bases, J lost 2 bases, and 14 bases lay in between. The CDR3 is 15 residues long. Per the germline V gene, CDR1 is LNHDA and CDR2 is SQIVND (reference sequence). This CDR3 is CASSKAWARQETQYF. The CDR3 DNA follows: TGTGCCAGTAGTAAAGCTTGGGCTAGGCAAGAGACCCAGTACTTC. Full variable domain (rest looked up from reference TRBV19 and TRBJ2-5): DGGITQSPKYLFRKEGQNVTLSCEQNLNHDAMYWYRQDPGQGLRLIYYSQIVNDFQKGDIAEGYSVSREKKESFPLTVTSAQKNPTAFYLCASSKAWARQETQYFGPGTRLLVL.

By sample share, this clonotype is medium-sized (0.01 to 0.1%). The chain employs TRBV28 and TRBJ1-2, with a possible D match to TRBD1 (5 bases). This CDR3 region has 17 residues. The ends were cut back, 6 bases at V and 4 bases at J, with 24 bases in the middle. CDR1 is MDHEN, CDR2 SYDVKM, per germline. The CDR3 is CASSSNSAGGGAYGYTF. Written as DNA, the CDR3 is TGTGCCAGCAGCTCTAATTCCGCCGGGGGAGGGGCCTATGGCTACACCTTC.

This clonotype is medium-sized (0.01 to 0.1%). The chain joins TRBV10-3 to TRBJ2-3; 8 bases match TRBD2. The CDR3 sequence is 18 residues long. Per germline, CDR1 ENHRY and CDR2 SYGVKD. The V and J ends lost 0 bases and 1 base, in that order; junction bases with no gene match: 9. This CDR3 is CAISESPSGQPGTDTQYF. The CDR3 DNA is TGTGCCATCAGTGAGTCTCCTAGCGGGCAACCGGGCACAGATACGCAGTATTTT.

By frequency in the sample, this clonotype is medium-sized (0.01 to 0.1%). V usage is TRBV2 and J usage is TRBJ2-3, with TRBD2 identical over 7 bases. Germline lookup yields CDR1 SNHLY and CDR2 FYNNEI. CDR3 length: 15 residues. Germline trimming cut 8 bases from V and 0 bases from J; bases unmatched to any gene: 8. The CDR3 region is CASLPTSSSTDTQYF. The CDR3 DNA is TGTGCCAGCCTCCCGACTAGCTCAAGCACAGATACGCAGTATTTT.

The chain is built from TRBV20-1 and TRBJ1-5; D perhaps matches TRBD1 (6 bases). CDR3 length: 15 residues. CDR1 and CDR2 from the germline V gene are DFQATT and SNEGSKA (reference sequence). Trimming left V 5 bases short and J 0 bases short, with 14 bases between. This CDR3 is CSAPPGHLSNQPQHF. CDR3 in DNA: TGCAGTGCTCCGCCGGGACACCTTAGCAATCAGCCCCAGCATTTT.

In its sample, this clonotype ranks as medium-sized. The CDR3 region is CASSPLPYQPQHF. The CDR3 DNA reads as TGTGCCAGCAGCCCCCTCCCATATCAGCCCCAGCATTTT. This chain uses TRBV6-5 with TRBJ1-5; D gene uncertain. The CDR3 extends over 13 amino acids. In germline, CDR1 is MNHEY, CDR2 SVGAGI. V was pared by 6 bases and J by 5 bases, with 11 bases between.